A selection of T cell receptor beta chains follows, all from one sample in a study of shared clonotypes between healthy human individuals. The protocol was immunoSEQ multiplex PCR, while the TCRdb copy is restricted to in-frame clones and leaves out a portion. The table shows approximately 1,500,000 clones, with around 97% occurring only once. Input material: naive CD4+ T cells sorted from blood. These receptors all stem from a man aged 25-45 years in good health. Both conserved end residues are part of each CDR3. D genes are given only for firm matches. Expanded clones are given a class, and other clones once, few, many or no size at all.

>TRBJ2-7|TRBD2|-|TRBV11-2
TGTGCCAGCAGCTTCGGGGGGTACGAGCAGTACTTC
CASSFGGYEQYF
>TRBJ1-2|-|-|TRBV19
TGTGCCAGTAGTATGTTCGGAGGGGGTAGTAGCTATGGCTACACCTTC
CASSMFGGGSSYGYTF
>TRBJ2-1|-|-|TRBV5-1
TGCGCCAGCAGCTTGGGTGGGGGAGACAATGAGCAGTTCTTC
CASSLGGGDNEQFF
>TRBJ1-2|-|few|TRBV6-5
TGTGCCAGCAGAGTCCCAGGGATTAACTATGGCTACACCTTC
CASRVPGINYGYTF
>TRBJ2-3|-|once|TRBV7-2
TGTGCCAGCAGCCCAGGGTATACGCAGTATTTT
CASSPGYTQYF
>TRBJ1-4|-|-|TRBV10-2
TGCGCCAGCAGTGAGGGGGACAAGTCTGAAAAACTGTTTTTT
CASSEGDKSEKLFF
>TRBJ2-7|-|-|TRBV6-6
TGTGCCAGCAGCCGGGGGTTGGGGACAGTCACCTACGAGCAGTACTTC
CASSRGLGTVTYEQYF
>TRBJ2-1|-|-|TRBV10-1
TGCGCCAGCAGTGATCCCTACAATGAGCAGTTCTTC
CASSDPYNEQFF
>TRBJ1-4|-|-|TRBV28
TGTGCCAGCAGTTTGGGACAATCTGAAAAACTGTTTTTT
CASSLGQSEKLFF
>TRBJ2-4|TRBD1|-|TRBV27
TGTGCCAGCAGACGGGACAGCCCGTTAGGCATTCAGTACTTC
CASRRDSPLGIQYF
>TRBJ2-1|TRBD1|-|TRBV23-1
TGCGCCAGCGACAGGGCAGGGAGCTCCTACAATGAGCAGTTCTTC
CASDRAGSSYNEQFF
>TRBJ1-4|TRBD1|-|TRBV7-9
TGTGCCAGCAGATCCCCGGGACAGTCTGAAAAACTGTTTTTT
CASRSPGQSEKLFF
>TRBJ2-5|-|-|TRBV5-5
TGTGCCAGCAGCCCCCAACCGAGAGAGACCCAGTACTTC
CASSPQPRETQYF
>TRBJ2-7|-|-|TRBV28
TGTGCCAGCAGTTTATTCACAGGACCGGTACACGAGCAGTACTTC
CASSLFTGPVHEQYF
>TRBJ1-3|-|-|TRBV18
TGTGCCAGCTCGCTAATAATGGACGCTAACTCTGGAAACACCATATATTTT
CASSLIMDANSGNTIYF
>TRBJ2-1|TRBD2|once|TRBV2
TGTGCCAGCAGTGAACCTTTTGGACTAGACTCCTACAATGAGCAGTTCTTC
CASSEPFGLDSYNEQFF
>TRBJ2-5|-|-|TRBV27
TGTGCCAGCAGTGTAGACAGTAAGCGGGAGACCCAGTACTTC
CASSVDSKRETQYF
>TRBJ2-1|-|-|TRBV28
TGTGCCAGCATACAACTGCGGGGAAAATCCTACAATGAGCAGTTCTTC
CASIQLRGKSYNEQFF
>TRBJ2-7|-|-|TRBV9
TGTGCCAGCAGCGTAGCCCAGACGGAAGAGCAGTACTTC
CASSVAQTEEQYF
>TRBJ2-1|-|-|TRBV7-7
TGTGCCAGCAGCCCCGGGCTTTATGGAGGCAATGAGCAGTTCTTC
CASSPGLYGGNEQFF
>TRBJ2-3|TRBD1|-|TRBV15
TGTGCCACCAGCAGAGGGCCAGGGGGCTGGACAGATACGCAGTATTTT
CATSRGPGGWTDTQYF
>TRBJ2-3|TRBD2|-|TRBV7-2
TGTGCCAGCAGCTTGACTAGCGGGAGGCTAGGTGGGCAGTATTTT
CASSLTSGRLGGQYF
>TRBJ2-3|-|once|TRBV18
TGTGCCAGCTCATCCCGGGTCGATACGCAGTATTTT
CASSSRVDTQYF
>TRBJ2-7|-|-|TRBV27
TGTGCCAGCAGTTCTACCCGCCTCGGGGAGCAGTACTTC
CASSSTRLGEQYF
>TRBJ1-5|-|once|TRBV19
TGTGCCAGTAGTATAGGTCAGACCAATCAGCCCCAGCATTTT
CASSIGQTNQPQHF
>TRBJ2-7|-|-|TRBV7-8
TGTGCCAGCAGCCTCACTAGCAAAACCTACGAGCAGTACTTC
CASSLTSKTYEQYF
>TRBJ2-7|-|-|TRBV19
TGTGCCAGTAGCCCCCCAGCCCCCCGAGGAGAGCAGTACTTC
CASSPPAPRGEQYF
>TRBJ2-3|-|-|TRBV18
TGTGCCAGCTCACCCGGGCAGTCGGGAGTTAGAGATACGCAGTATTTT
CASSPGQSGVRDTQYF
>TRBJ1-1|-|-|TRBV2
TGTGCCAGCAGTGAATTCAGGGAGAGAGCTTTCTTT
CASSEFRERAFF
>TRBJ2-1|TRBD2|-|TRBV10-2
TGCGCCAGCAGTGGGAGCGGGAGGGCCGTAAATGAGCAGTTCTTC
CASSGSGRAVNEQFF
>TRBJ1-3|-|-|TRBV28
TGTGCCAGCAGTCCAGGGTTAGGAAACACCATATATTTT
CASSPGLGNTIYF
>TRBJ2-5|-|-|TRBV4-2
TGTGCCAGCAGCCAAGATGGACAGAAAGAGACCCAGTACTTC
CASSQDGQKETQYF
>TRBJ1-2|-|-|TRBV7-9
TGTGCCAGCAGCGACTCAGGGGATTGGGGCTACACCTTC
CASSDSGDWGYTF
>TRBJ1-5|-|-|TRBV19
TGTGCCAGTAGTTCCTTGGTGGGGAGTTATAGCAATCAGCCCCAGCATTTT
CASSSLVGSYSNQPQHF
>TRBJ1-2|-|-|TRBV6-5
TGTGCCAGCACCACACAGGGCCAAGGAGGCTACACCTTC
CASTTQGQGGYTF
>TRBJ1-1|-|-|TRBV11-3
TGTGCCAGCAGCTTAGGCGGCAGACCGAACACTGAAGCTTTCTTT
CASSLGGRPNTEAFF
>TRBJ2-3|-|-|TRBV5-1
TGCGCCAGCAGTATCGGGAGCACAGATACGCAGTATTTT
CASSIGSTDTQYF
>TRBJ2-5|-|-|TRBV4-3
TGCGCCAGCAGCCACATAGCGGACCAAGAGACCCAGTACTTC
CASSHIADQETQYF
>TRBJ2-1|TRBD2|-|TRBV11-3
TGTGCCAGCAGCTTAGGTCTAGCGGGAATGGATGAGCAGTTCTTC
CASSLGLAGMDEQFF
>TRBJ2-1|-|-|TRBV5-4
TGTGCCAGCAGCCAGACAGCCCGGGGGCCCCATGAGCAGTTCTTC
CASSQTARGPHEQFF
>TRBJ1-1|-|-|TRBV18
TGTGCCAGCTCACCAATTGTTACCCTTGAGAGCTTGAACACTGAAGCTTTCTTT
CASSPIVTLESLNTEAFF
>TRBJ2-1|TRBD1|once|TRBV5-1
TGCGCCAGCAGCTTGCTAAGGGGACAGAGCAATGAGCAGTTCTTC
CASSLLRGQSNEQFF
>TRBJ2-3|TRBD2|-|TRBV11-3
TGTGCCAGCAGCCGGGGACTAGCGGGAGGAGGAGATACGCAGTATTTT
CASSRGLAGGGDTQYF
>TRBJ2-7|-|-|TRBV27
TGTGCCAGCAGATCCACAGGGATGGACTCGTACGAGCAGTACTTC
CASRSTGMDSYEQYF
>TRBJ1-1|-|once|TRBV2
TGTGCCAGCAGTGAGCCTCGAGGGTTGTCAGCTGAAGCTTTCTTT
CASSEPRGLSAEAFF
>TRBJ1-5|-|few|TRBV28
TGTGCCAGCAGTTTCAATCAGCCCCAGCATTTT
CASSFNQPQHF
>TRBJ2-7|-|-|TRBV1
TGCACCAGCAGCCCGACCCGGGGTTCTTGGGAGCAGTACTTC
CTSSPTRGSWEQYF
>TRBJ2-5|-|-|TRBV10-3
TGTGCCATCAGTGAAGGGCAAGAGACCCAGTACTTC
CAISEGQETQYF
>TRBJ2-7|-|once|TRBV7-2
TGTGCCAGCAGCCCCCCTCACCCTAGGTCCGAGGGGGAGCAGTACTTC
CASSPPHPRSEGEQYF